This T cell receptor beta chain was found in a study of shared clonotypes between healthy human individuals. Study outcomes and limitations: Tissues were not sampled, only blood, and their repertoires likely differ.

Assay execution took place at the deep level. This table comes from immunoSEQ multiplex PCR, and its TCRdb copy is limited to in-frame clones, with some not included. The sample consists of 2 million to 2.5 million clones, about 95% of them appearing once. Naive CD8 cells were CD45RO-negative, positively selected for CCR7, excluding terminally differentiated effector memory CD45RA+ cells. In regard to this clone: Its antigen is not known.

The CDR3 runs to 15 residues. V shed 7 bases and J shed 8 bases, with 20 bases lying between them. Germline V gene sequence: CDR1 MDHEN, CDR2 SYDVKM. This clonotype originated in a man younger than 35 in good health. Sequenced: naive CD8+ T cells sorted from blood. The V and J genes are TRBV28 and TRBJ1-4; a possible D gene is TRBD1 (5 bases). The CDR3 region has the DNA TGTGCCAGCATCGATATCGGGGCACTGGGAGAAAAACTGTTTTTT. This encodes CASIDIGALGEKLFF.